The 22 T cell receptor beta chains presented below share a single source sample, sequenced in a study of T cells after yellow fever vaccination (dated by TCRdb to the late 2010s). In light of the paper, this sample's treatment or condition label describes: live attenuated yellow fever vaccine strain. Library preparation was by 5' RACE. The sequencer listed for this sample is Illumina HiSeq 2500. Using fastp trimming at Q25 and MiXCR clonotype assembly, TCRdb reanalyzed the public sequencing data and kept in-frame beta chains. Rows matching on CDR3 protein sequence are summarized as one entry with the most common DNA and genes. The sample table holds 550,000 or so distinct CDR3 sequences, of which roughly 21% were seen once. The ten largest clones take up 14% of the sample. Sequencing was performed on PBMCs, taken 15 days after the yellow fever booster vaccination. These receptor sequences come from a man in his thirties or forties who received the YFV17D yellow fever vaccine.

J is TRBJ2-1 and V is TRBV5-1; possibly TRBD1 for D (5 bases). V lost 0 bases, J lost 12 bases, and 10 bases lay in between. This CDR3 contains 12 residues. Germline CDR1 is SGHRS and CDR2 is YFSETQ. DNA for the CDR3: TGCGCCAGCAGCTTGGAAGAACAGGCGCAGTTCTTC. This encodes CASSLEEQAQFF.

The CDR3 loop is CSVGAGGVGVEQFF. CDR3 nucleotides: TGCAGCGTTGGCGCGGGGGGAGTAGGAGTTGAGCAGTTCTTC. V is TRBV29-1 and J is TRBJ2-1, with 8 bases aligning to TRBD2. The CDR3 consists of 14 residues. In germline, CDR1 is SQVTM, CDR2 ANQGSEA. Unmatched junction bases numbered 11, after V lost 4 bases and J lost 9 bases.

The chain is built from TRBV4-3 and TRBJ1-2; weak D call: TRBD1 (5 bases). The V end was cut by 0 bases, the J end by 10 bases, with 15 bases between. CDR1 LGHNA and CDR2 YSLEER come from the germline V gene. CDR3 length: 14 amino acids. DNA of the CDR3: TGCGCCAGCAGCCAAGAGAGTATAGGGGCCTACTACACCTTC. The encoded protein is CASSQESIGAYYTF.

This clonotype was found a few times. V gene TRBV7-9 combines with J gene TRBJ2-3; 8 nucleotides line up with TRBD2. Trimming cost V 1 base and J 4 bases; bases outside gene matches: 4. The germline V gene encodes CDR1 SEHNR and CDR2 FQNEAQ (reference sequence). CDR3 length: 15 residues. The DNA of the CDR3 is TGTGCCAGCAGCTTAGTGAGCGGGAGCGCAGATACGCAGTATTTT. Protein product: CASSLVSGSADTQYF.

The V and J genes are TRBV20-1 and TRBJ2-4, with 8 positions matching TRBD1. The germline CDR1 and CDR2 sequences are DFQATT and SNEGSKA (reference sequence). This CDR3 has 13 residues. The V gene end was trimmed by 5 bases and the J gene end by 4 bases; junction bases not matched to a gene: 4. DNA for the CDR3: TGCAGTGCTTCATGGACAGGGAAAAACATTCAGTACTTC. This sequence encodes CSASWTGKNIQYF.

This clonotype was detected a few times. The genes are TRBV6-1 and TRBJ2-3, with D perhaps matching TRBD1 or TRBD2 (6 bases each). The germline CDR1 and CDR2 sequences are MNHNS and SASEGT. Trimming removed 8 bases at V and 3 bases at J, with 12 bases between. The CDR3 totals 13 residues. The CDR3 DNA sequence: TGTGCCAGCCGGAGGGGGGTAACAGATACGCAGTATTTT. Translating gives CASRRGVTDTQYF.

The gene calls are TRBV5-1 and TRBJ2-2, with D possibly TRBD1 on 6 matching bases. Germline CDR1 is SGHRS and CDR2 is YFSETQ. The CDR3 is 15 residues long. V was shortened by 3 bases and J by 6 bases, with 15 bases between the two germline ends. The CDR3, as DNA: TGCGCCAGCAGCTCAGCCAGGGGTGGTTCCGGGGAGCTGTTTTTT. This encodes CASSSARGGSGELFF.

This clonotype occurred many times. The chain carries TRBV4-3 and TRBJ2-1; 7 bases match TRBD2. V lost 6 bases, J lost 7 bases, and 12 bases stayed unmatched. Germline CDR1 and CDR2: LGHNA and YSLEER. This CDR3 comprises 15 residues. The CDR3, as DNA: TGCGCCAGCAGTCAAACTAGCGCCAGACGGAATGAGCAGTTCTTC. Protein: CASSQTSARRNEQFF.

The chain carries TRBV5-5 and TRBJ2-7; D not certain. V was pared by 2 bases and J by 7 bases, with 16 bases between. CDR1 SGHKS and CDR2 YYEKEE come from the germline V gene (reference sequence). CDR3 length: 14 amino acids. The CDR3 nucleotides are TGTGCCAGCAGCTTCGGAACTAATTCTCGGGAGCAGTACTTC. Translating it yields CASSFGTNSREQYF.

In nucleotides, the CDR3 is TGTGCCAGCAGCGTAAGGGGGGATGAGCAGTTCTTC. Its protein is CASSVRGDEQFF. V is TRBV7-8 and J is TRBJ2-1, with D perhaps assigned TRBD1 or TRBD2 (6 bases each). V was trimmed by 5 bases and J by 8 bases, leaving 10 bases between them. The CDR3 contains 12 residues. Germline V gene sequence: CDR1 SGHVS, CDR2 FQNEAQ. The entire variable domain, with the rest obtained from reference TRBV7-8 and TRBJ2-1, is as follows: GAGVSQSPRYKVAKRGQDVALRCDPISGHVSLFWYQQALGQGPEFLTYFQNEAQLDKSGLPSDRFFAERPEGSVSTLKIQRTQQEDSAVYLCASSVRGDEQFFGPGTRLTVL.

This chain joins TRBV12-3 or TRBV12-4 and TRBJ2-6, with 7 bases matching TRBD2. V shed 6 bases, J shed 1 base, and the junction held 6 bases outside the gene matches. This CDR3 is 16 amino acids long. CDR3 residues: CASRFAGGSGANVLTF. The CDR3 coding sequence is TGTGCCAGCAGATTTGCCGGGGGGTCTGGGGCCAACGTCCTGACTTTC.

As DNA, the CDR3 is TGTGCCAGCAGCCAAGCACGGAGGACGCAGTATTTT. Its translation: CASSQARRTQYF. The chain links TRBV14 to TRBJ2-3; tentatively, D is TRBD2 (5 bases). Trimming stripped 1 base from V and 9 bases from J, with 8 bases between. The germline V gene encodes CDR1 SGHDN and CDR2 FVKESK. The CDR3 sequence is 12 residues long.

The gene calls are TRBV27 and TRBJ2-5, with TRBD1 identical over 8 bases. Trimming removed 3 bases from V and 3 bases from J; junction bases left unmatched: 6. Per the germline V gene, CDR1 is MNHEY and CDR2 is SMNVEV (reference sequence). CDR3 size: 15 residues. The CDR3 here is CASSFDRGGEETQYF. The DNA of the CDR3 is TGTGCCAGCAGTTTCGACAGGGGTGGTGAAGAGACCCAGTACTTC.

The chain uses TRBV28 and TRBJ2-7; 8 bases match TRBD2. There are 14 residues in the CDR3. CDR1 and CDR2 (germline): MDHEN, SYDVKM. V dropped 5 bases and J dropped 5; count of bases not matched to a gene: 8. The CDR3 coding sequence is TGTGCCAGCAGTCCCTCGGGACTAGGAAACGAGCAGTACTTC. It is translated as CASSPSGLGNEQYF.

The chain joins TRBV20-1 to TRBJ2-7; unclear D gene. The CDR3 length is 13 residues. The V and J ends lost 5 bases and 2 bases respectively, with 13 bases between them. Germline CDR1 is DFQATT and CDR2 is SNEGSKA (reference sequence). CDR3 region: CSAGSLPAYEQYF. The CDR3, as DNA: TGCAGTGCTGGCTCGTTGCCCGCCTACGAGCAGTACTTC.

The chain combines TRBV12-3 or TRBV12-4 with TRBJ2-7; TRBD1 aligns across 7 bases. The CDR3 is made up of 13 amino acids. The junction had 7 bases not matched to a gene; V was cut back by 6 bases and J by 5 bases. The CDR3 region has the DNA TGTGCCAGCAGACGACAGGGTGGTAACGAGCAGTACTTC. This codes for CASRRQGGNEQYF.

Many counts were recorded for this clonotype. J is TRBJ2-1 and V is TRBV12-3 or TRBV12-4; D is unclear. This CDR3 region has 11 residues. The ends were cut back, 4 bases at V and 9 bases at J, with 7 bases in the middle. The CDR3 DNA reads TGTGCCAGCAGTTCCTTGGCTGAGCAGTTCTTC. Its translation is CASSSLAEQFF.

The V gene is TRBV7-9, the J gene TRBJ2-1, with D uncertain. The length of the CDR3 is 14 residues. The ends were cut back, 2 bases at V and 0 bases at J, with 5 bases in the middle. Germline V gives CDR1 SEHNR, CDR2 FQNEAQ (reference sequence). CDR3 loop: CASSLTVSYNEQFF. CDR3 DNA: TGTGCCAGCAGCTTAACTGTCTCCTACAATGAGCAGTTCTTC.

The CDR3, as DNA: TGTGCCAGCAGAGCAGGGCCGGGGGGGGAGCTGTTTTTT. It yields the protein CASRAGPGGELFF. The J gene is TRBJ2-2, the V gene TRBV2, with D possibly called TRBD1 or TRBD2 (5 bases each). The V gene's germline CDR1 is SNHLY and CDR2 FYNNEI. V dropped 6 bases and J dropped 8 bases, with 13 bases sitting between them. This CDR3 contains 13 residues.

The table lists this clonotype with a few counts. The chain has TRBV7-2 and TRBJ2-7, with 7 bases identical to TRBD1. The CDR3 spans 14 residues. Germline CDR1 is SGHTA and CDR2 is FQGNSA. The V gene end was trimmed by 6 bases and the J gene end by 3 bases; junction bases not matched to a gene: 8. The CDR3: CASSIGTASYEQYF. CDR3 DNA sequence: TGTGCCAGCAGTATCGGGACAGCCAGCTACGAGCAGTACTTC.

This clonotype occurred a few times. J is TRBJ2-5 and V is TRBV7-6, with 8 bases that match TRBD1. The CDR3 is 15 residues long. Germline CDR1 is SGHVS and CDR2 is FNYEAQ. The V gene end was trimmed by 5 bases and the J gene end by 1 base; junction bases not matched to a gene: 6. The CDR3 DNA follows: TGTGCCAGCAGCGTGCAGCAGGGGGCCCAAGAGACCCAGTACTTC. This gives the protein CASSVQQGAQETQYF.

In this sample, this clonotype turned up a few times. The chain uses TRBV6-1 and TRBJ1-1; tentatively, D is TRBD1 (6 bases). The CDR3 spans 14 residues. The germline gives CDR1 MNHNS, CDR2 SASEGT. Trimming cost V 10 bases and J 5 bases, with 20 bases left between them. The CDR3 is CATPSGGEETEAFF. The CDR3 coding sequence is TGTGCCACTCCCTCGGGGGGCGAAGAGACTGAAGCTTTCTTT.